A selection of T cell receptor beta chains follows, all from one sample in a study of T cell changes during pregnancy in multiple sclerosis. Produced via immunoSEQ multiplex PCR; TCRdb's table is partial and in-frame only. The sample yields about 130,000 clones, around 95% seen once. Sequencing used peripheral blood, obtained after pregnancy. Every receptor here comes from a female donor with multiple sclerosis, enrolled in a pregnancy study. CDR3s include the opening cysteine and the closing phenylalanine or tryptophan. D genes are given only for firm matches. The size of a clone is reported for some rows only, either as once, few or many, or as a class for expanded clones.

>.|TRBD2|TRBJ2-2|TRBV7-2
CASSLGLAGGRIGELFF
TGTGCCAGCAGCTTGGGACTAGCGGGAGGGCGGATCGGGGAGCTGTTTTTT
>.|TRBD1|TRBJ2-7|TRBV7-2
CASSLRTGLYEQYF
TGTGCCAGCAGCCTCCGGACAGGGCTCTACGAGCAGTACTTC
>.|.|TRBJ2-5|TRBV21-1
CASSGPPRNQETQYF
TGTGCCAGCAGCGGCCCCCCGCGGAACCAAGAGACCCAGTACTTC
>.|.|TRBJ2-2|TRBV25-1
CASSDTGPPNTGELFF
TGTGCCAGCAGTGACACAGGCCCTCCGAACACCGGGGAGCTGTTTTTT
>.|.|TRBJ2-7|TRBV5-6
CASSLPSGASYEQYF
TGTGCCAGCAGCTTGCCGAGCGGCGCTTCCTACGAGCAGTACTTC
>.|TRBD2|TRBJ2-7|TRBV7-6
CASSLGGGGGAYEQYF
TGTGCCAGCAGCTTAGGGGGCGGGGGAGGTGCCTACGAGCAGTACTTC
>.|TRBD1|TRBJ2-6|TRBV6-6
CASSQDRAGANVLTF
TGTGCCAGCAGTCAGGACAGGGCTGGGGCCAACGTCCTGACTTTC
>.|.|TRBJ1-3|TRBV5-1
CASSRFGREVIGGNTIYF
TGCGCCAGCAGCAGATTCGGCAGGGAAGTCATCGGTGGAAACACCATATATTTT
>.|TRBD2|TRBJ2-1|TRBV7-9
CASQAGTREAEQFF
TGTGCCAGCCAAGCCGGGACTAGAGAGGCTGAGCAGTTCTTC
>.|TRBD2|TRBJ2-2|TRBV28
CASRGGESNTGELFF
TGTGCCAGCAGGGGAGGGGAGTCCAACACCGGGGAGCTGTTTTTT
>.|TRBD2|TRBJ2-7|TRBV5-1
CASSDKSGRANYEQYF
TGCGCCAGCAGCGATAAGAGCGGGAGGGCCAACTACGAGCAGTACTTC
>.|TRBD2|TRBJ2-7|TRBV11-2
CASSRTSGAYEQYF
TGTGCCAGCTCACGGACTAGCGGGGCCTACGAGCAGTACTTC
>once|.|TRBJ2-3|TRBV29-1
CSAPSSGTDTQYF
TGCAGCGCCCCCTCTAGCGGCACAGATACGCAGTATTTT
>.|.|TRBJ2-7|TRBV6-6
CASSYGTKEQYF
TGTGCCAGCAGTTACGGGACAAAGGAGCAGTACTTC
>once|TRBD2|TRBJ2-1|TRBV7-2
CASSSPRTTSGRAVQQFF
TGTGCCAGCAGCTCCCCCAGAACTACTAGCGGGAGGGCCGTACAGCAGTTCTTC
>.|.|TRBJ1-4|TRBV6-6
CASSTGSNEKLFF
TGTGCCAGCAGTACGGGGTCTAATGAAAAACTGTTTTTT
>few|TRBD1|TRBJ1-1|TRBV6-5
CASSQTGGDTEAFF
TGTGCCAGCAGCCAAACAGGGGGGGACACTGAAGCTTTCTTT
>.|.|TRBJ2-2|TRBV7-8
CASSQGIGDTGELFF
TGTGCCAGCAGCCAAGGGATAGGGGATACCGGGGAGCTGTTTTTT
>.|TRBD2|TRBJ2-1|TRBV7-2
CASSLDRGGREEQFF
TGTGCCAGCAGCTTAGATAGGGGCGGGAGAGAGGAGCAGTTCTTC
>.|.|TRBJ1-1|TRBV7-9
CASRQKNTEAFF
TGTGCCAGCAGACAGAAGAACACTGAAGCTTTCTTT
>.|.|TRBJ1-3|TRBV7-2
CASRFDRINRNTIYF
TGTGCCAGCAGATTTGACAGGATTAACCGAAACACCATATATTTT
>.|.|TRBJ2-1|TRBV4-2
CASSQDGRAYNEQFF
TGTGCCAGCAGCCAAGATGGCAGGGCCTACAATGAGCAGTTCTTC
>once|.|TRBJ2-3|TRBV14
CASSQVPGEDTQYF
TGTGCCAGCAGCCAAGTGCCAGGGGAAGATACGCAGTATTTT
>.|TRBD2|TRBJ2-7|TRBV27
CASSSVAGGYEQYF
TGTGCCAGCAGTTCCGTAGCGGGAGGGTACGAGCAGTACTTC
>.|.|TRBJ2-1|TRBV14
CASSQDRLPSYNEQFF
TGTGCCAGCAGCCAAGACCGACTACCCTCCTACAATGAGCAGTTCTTC
>.|.|TRBJ2-5|TRBV28
CASSLSGVEETQYF
TGTGCCAGCAGTTTAAGCGGAGTTGAAGAGACCCAGTACTTC
>.|TRBD1|TRBJ2-5|TRBV7-2
CASSTQTGVETQYF
TGTGCCAGCAGCACCCAGACAGGGGTAGAGACCCAGTACTTC
>.|.|TRBJ1-4|TRBV28
CASKGNEKLFF
TGTGCCAGCAAGGGGAATGAAAAACTGTTTTTT
>.|TRBD2|TRBJ2-7|TRBV28
CASSFISAGAVWYEQYF
TGTGCCAGCAGTTTTATATCAGCGGGAGCTGTATGGTACGAGCAGTACTTC
>.|.|TRBJ2-7|TRBV4-2
CASSQEVQDYEQYF
TGTGCCAGCAGCCAAGAGGTCCAGGACTACGAGCAGTACTTC
>.|.|TRBJ2-1|TRBV27
CASSFGTVYNEQFF
TGTGCCAGCAGTTTCGGGACTGTATACAATGAGCAGTTCTTC